The rows below give T cell receptor beta chains drawn from one sample of a study of read filtering for tumor transcriptome and immune sequencing. TCRdb processed the reads anew with MiXCR; each CDR3 protein has one entry. The table shows about 39,000 distinct CDR3 sequences, with more than 13% occurring only once. Material: a population of CD138-negative cells sorted from bone marrow. The origin of the receptors is a donor at least 40 years old with multiple myeloma. Each CDR3 is given with its conserved first and last residue. Each record gives: CDR3 protein, CDR3 DNA, D gene, V gene, clone size, J gene. A D gene is named only where the DNA matches it firmly. Sizes are listed as once, few or many counts, or a class when the clone is expanded.

CDR3aa: CASSLVGRANEQFF
CDR3nt: TGTGCCAGCAGCTTGGTCGGGCGGGCTAATGAGCAGTTCTTC
d_gene: .
v_gene: TRBV5-1
abundance: medium-sized
j_gene: TRBJ2-1

CDR3aa: CASSYSGDMNTEAFF
CDR3nt: TGCGCCAGCAGTTATTCAGGGGACATGAACACTGAAGCTTTCTTT
d_gene: .
v_gene: TRBV5-1
abundance: many
j_gene: TRBJ1-1

CDR3aa: CATAGATNEKLFF
CDR3nt: TGTGCCACCGCCGGGGCAACTAATGAAAAACTGTTTTTT
d_gene: .
v_gene: TRBV24-1
abundance: many
j_gene: TRBJ1-4

CDR3aa: CASSQVVVSYNEQFF
CDR3nt: TGTGCCAGCAGCCAAGTTGTGGTTTCCTACAATGAGCAGTTCTTC
d_gene: .
v_gene: TRBV14
abundance: many
j_gene: TRBJ2-1

CDR3aa: CASQGSGVWNEKLFF
CDR3nt: TGTGCCAGCCAAGGATCCGGGGTTTGGAATGAAAAACTGTTTTTT
d_gene: .
v_gene: TRBV18
abundance: many
j_gene: TRBJ1-4

CDR3aa: CASSPGLRGPDTEAFF
CDR3nt: TGCGCCAGCAGCCCGGGGCTGCGGGGGCCGGACACTGAAGCTTTCTTT
d_gene: .
v_gene: TRBV5-1
abundance: many
j_gene: TRBJ1-1

CDR3aa: CASSFRRGPRGYTF
CDR3nt: TGTGCCAGCAGCTTCCGGAGGGGGCCGCGTGGCTACACCTTC
d_gene: TRBD1
v_gene: TRBV12-3/TRBV12-4
abundance: many
j_gene: TRBJ1-2

CDR3aa: CASSFSSYEQYF
CDR3nt: TGTGCCAGCAGTTTTAGCTCCTACGAGCAGTACTTC
d_gene: .
v_gene: TRBV3-1
abundance: many
j_gene: TRBJ2-7

CDR3aa: CASSQPALAGGELFF
CDR3nt: TGCGCCAGCAGCCAACCCGCCCTGGCGGGCGGGGAGCTGTTTTTT
d_gene: .
v_gene: TRBV4-1
abundance: many
j_gene: TRBJ2-2

CDR3aa: CSARDRTFGNPNYGYTF
CDR3nt: TGCAGTGCTAGAGATCGAACTTTTGGGAATCCTAACTATGGCTACACCTTC
d_gene: .
v_gene: TRBV20-1
abundance: many
j_gene: TRBJ1-2